A single sample gave rise to the 3 T cell receptor beta chains below, sequenced in a study of early T cells in non-severe SARS-CoV-2 infection (dated by TCRdb to the early 2020s). Libraries were built with 5' RACE. TCRdb shows the sequencer as NextSeq 500. The public reads were run again by TCRdb, first through fastp at Q25 and then through MiXCR, and only productive beta chains were kept. Rows with a matching CDR3 protein are joined into one entry that keeps the most common DNA and genes. Present in this sample are about 110,000 distinct CDR3 sequences, over 8.5% of which were seen just once. Clones ranked in the top ten supply roughly 7.5% of the sample. Sample: whole blood. These receptors were taken from an adult who was a healthcare worker with PCR-confirmed SARS-CoV-2 infection or an uninfected control (not recorded which).

The V and J genes are TRBV12-3 or TRBV12-4 and TRBJ2-2; D unresolved. The germline V and J ends were trimmed by 1 base and 6 bases, with 6 bases remaining between them. The CDR3 covers 13 residues. The CDR3 sequence: CASSLGVAGELFF. Written as DNA, the CDR3 is TGTGCCAGCAGTTTAGGTGTCGCCGGGGAGCTGTTTTTT.

This chain connects TRBV12-3 or TRBV12-4 to TRBJ1-6; D is undetermined. The V gene lost 5 bases and the J gene lost 6 bases, with 11 bases spanning the gap. CDR3 length: 14 residues. The CDR3 bases are TGTGCCAGCAGTCCAACGGCCAGTAATTCACCCCTCCACTTT. As protein: CASSPTASNSPLHF.

This clonotype has just a few counts. The chain recombines TRBV9 with TRBJ2-1; D remains unclear. This CDR3 is built from 12 residues. V shed 0 bases and J shed 12 bases, with 10 bases lying between them. Germline V gives CDR1 SGDLS, CDR2 YYNGEE. CDR3 nucleotides: TGTGCCAGCAGCGTAGGTGACCGGCGGCAGTTCTTC. Its translation is CASSVGDRRQFF.